These 21 T cell receptor beta chains originate from one sample sequenced in a study of CD8 T cells in Susac syndrome (dated by TCRdb to between 2018 and 2021). Preparation of the library involved the immunoSEQ multiplex PCR assay. RNA was extracted with the RNeasy kit and roughly 0.45 to 1 ug was reverse transcribed using random hexamers. TCRdb took the public reads, trimmed them with fastp at Q25, ran MiXCR for clone calling and kept in-frame beta chains. Every CDR3 protein is listed once, alongside the most common genes and DNA of its rows. The sample profile shows approximately 160,000 distinct CDR3 sequences; approximately 93% of them were found once. The ten largest clones capture about 0.089% of the sample. What was sequenced was CD4+ T cells from PBMCs. All receptors derive from a human donor with multiple sclerosis.

The chain employs TRBV28 and TRBJ1-2; 8 bases match TRBD1. V trimming: 4 bases; J trimming: 7 bases; junction bases outside the gene matches: 8. Germline values: CDR1 MDHEN, CDR2 SYDVKM. The length of the CDR3 is 14 residues. The CDR3 DNA follows: TGTGCCAGCAGTTCGGCGGACAGGGATCTTGGCTACACCTTC. Its translation: CASSSADRDLGYTF.

V is TRBV30 and J is TRBJ1-4; weak D call: TRBD1 (6 bases). Germline-derived CDR1 and CDR2 are GTSNPN and SVGIG (reference sequence). CDR3 length: 15 residues. V lost 0 bases, J lost 7 bases, and 15 bases lay in between. For the CDR3, the DNA is TGTGCCTGGAGTGTACCGGCAGGGGAGGTTGAAAAACTGTTTTTT. It yields the protein CAWSVPAGEVEKLFF.

V usage is TRBV29-1 and J usage is TRBJ2-1; perhaps TRBD2 as D (5 bases). V gave up 3 bases and J gave up 2 bases, with 8 bases separating them. Germline V gene data show CDR1 as SQVTM and CDR2 as ANQGSEA. The CDR3 is 13 amino acids. The CDR3 sequence: CSVDDGAYNEQFF. The CDR3 DNA reads TGCAGCGTTGATGACGGGGCCTACAATGAGCAGTTCTTC.

The rearrangement links TRBV3-1 to TRBJ2-5; D call uncertain. Germline loops: CDR1 LGHDT, CDR2 YNNKEL (reference sequence). This CDR3 spans 14 amino acids. Trimming shortened V by 4 bases and J by 4 bases, and 13 bases separated the two germline ends. The chain's CDR3 is CASSPPARPETQYF. The CDR3 DNA follows: TGTGCCAGCAGCCCTCCAGCGCGCCCAGAGACCCAGTACTTC.

The chain is built from TRBV25-1 and TRBJ1-3; the match to TRBD1 covers 7 bases. The CDR3 extends over 16 amino acids. V was pared by 3 bases and J by 3 bases, with 8 bases of the junction left unmatched. CDR1 and CDR2 from the germline V gene are MGHDK and SYGVNS. This chain's CDR3 is CASSDGQGVVGNTIYF. The CDR3 region has the DNA TGTGCCAGCAGTGATGGGCAGGGGGTGGTTGGAAACACCATATATTTT.

The V and J genes are TRBV20-1 and TRBJ2-5; 10 positions match TRBD1. The CDR3 loop spans 13 amino acids. V lost 8 bases, J lost 4 bases, and 7 bases stayed unmatched. The V gene's germline CDR1 is DFQATT and CDR2 SNEGSKA (reference sequence). CDR3 sequence reads: CSFRRDRGETQYF. As DNA, the CDR3 is TGCAGTTTCCGTCGGGACAGGGGAGAGACCCAGTACTTC.

This clonotype occurred once. V gene TRBV5-1 combines with J gene TRBJ2-3, with 10 bases lining up with TRBD2. The germline gives CDR1 SGHRS, CDR2 YFSETQ. After removal of 4 bases from V and 2 bases from J, the junction contained 10 bases not matched to a gene. The CDR3 contains 17 residues. CDR3: CASSLVRGLASTDTQYF. CDR3 in DNA: TGCGCCAGCAGCCTGGTGAGGGGACTAGCGTCCACAGATACGCAGTATTTT.

This rearrangement joins TRBV27 to TRBJ2-2; 7 bases match TRBD1. This CDR3 spans 14 amino acids. V dropped 7 bases and J dropped 2; count of bases not matched to a gene: 4. The germline CDR1 and CDR2 sequences are MNHEY and SMNVEV (reference sequence). The CDR3: CASTRDSNTGELFF. The CDR3 nucleotides are TGTGCCAGCACCCGGGACAGTAACACCGGGGAGCTGTTTTTT.

The genes are TRBV24-1 and TRBJ2-7; 8 bases fit TRBD1. Trimming at V came to 4 bases and at J to 5 bases, leaving 15 bases not matched to a gene. This CDR3 is built from 17 residues. From germline, CDR1 is KGHDR and CDR2 SFDVKD. The CDR3, as DNA: TGTGCCACCAGTGACCCCCGGGACAGGAATAAAGAGGACGAGCAGTACTTC. Amino acid sequence: CATSDPRDRNKEDEQYF.

The genes are TRBV5-4 and TRBJ2-5; 9 nucleotides align to TRBD1. In germline, CDR1 is SGHNT, CDR2 YYREEE (reference sequence). V gave up 4 bases and J gave up 5 bases; unmatched junction bases: 6. The CDR3 sequence is 14 residues long. CDR3 DNA sequence: TGTGCCAGCAGCCCACAGGGGGCCGTGGAGACCCAGTACTTC. Its translation is CASSPQGAVETQYF.

The chain is built from TRBV6-1 and TRBJ2-7; 7 bases map to TRBD2. The CDR3 loop spans 14 amino acids. Losses at the gene ends were 7 bases for V and 3 bases for J; bases not matched to a gene: 9. CDR1 and CDR2 (germline): MNHNS, SASEGT. The CDR3 bases are TGTGCCAGCATTATAGGCGGGAGCTTCTACGAGCAGTACTTC. Amino acids: CASIIGGSFYEQYF.

The chain joins TRBV29-1 to TRBJ1-1; D might be TRBD1 (5 bases). CDR3 length equals 12 residues. The germline V gene encodes CDR1 SQVTM and CDR2 ANQGSEA. V lost 4 bases and J 5 bases, leaving 11 bases between the germline ends. Here the CDR3 reads CSVVGGTTEAFF. The CDR3 DNA follows: TGCAGCGTTGTAGGTGGGACGACTGAAGCTTTCTTT.

This chain links TRBV4-3 with TRBJ2-2; D remains ambiguous. Germline lookup yields CDR1 LGHNA and CDR2 YSLEER. V was clipped by 0 bases and J by 5 bases, with 10 bases between them. The CDR3 contains 15 residues. The CDR3 nucleotides read TGCGCCAGCAGCCAAGACTCCACAGTAACCGGGGAGCTGTTTTTT. Translating it yields CASSQDSTVTGELFF.

The CDR3 sequence: CASSLQGANYGYTF. The CDR3 nucleotides are TGTGCCAGCAGTTTACAGGGTGCTAACTATGGCTACACCTTC. The chain combines TRBV12-3 or TRBV12-4 with TRBJ1-2; TRBD1 might be the D (5 bases). Trimming shortened V by 2 bases and J by 0 bases, and 7 bases separated the two germline ends. The CDR3 spans 14 residues.

The chain carries TRBV18 and TRBJ2-7; possibly TRBD2 for D (6 bases). This CDR3 comprises 15 residues. CDR1 and CDR2 (germline): KGHSH, LQKENI. Trimming cost V 3 bases and J 0 bases, with 12 bases left between them. The CDR3 DNA is TGTGCCAGCTCACCTTCGCTAGCGTCCTCCTACGAGCAGTACTTC. This sequence encodes CASSPSLASSYEQYF.

The chain is built from TRBV9 and TRBJ2-6; 8 bases match TRBD2. Trimming removed 4 bases from V and 1 base from J; junction bases left unmatched: 4. The CDR3 length is 16 residues. Germline loops: CDR1 SGDLS, CDR2 YYNGEE. This CDR3 reads CASSNRGGSGANVLTF. The CDR3 bases are TGTGCCAGCAGCAATCGGGGGGGGTCTGGGGCCAACGTCCTGACTTTC.

V is TRBV11-2 and J is TRBJ1-1, with D unresolved. This CDR3 contains 12 residues. Germline CDR1 and CDR2: SGHAT and FQNNGV. V was cut by 0 bases and J by 7 bases, with 6 bases left in between. The CDR3 coding sequence is TGTGCCAGCAGCTTAGAGAGTCGTGAAGCTTTCTTT. Translating gives CASSLESREAFF.

This clonotype was observed a single time. The chain couples TRBV18 to TRBJ1-3; unclear D gene. This CDR3 region has 13 residues. The V end lost 3 bases, the J end lost 4 bases, and 7 bases lay between the germline ends. From germline, CDR1 is KGHSH and CDR2 LQKENI. CDR3 in DNA: TGTGCCAGCTCACCCGCGGGCGGAAACACCATATATTTT. Translated: CASSPAGGNTIYF. Supplemented by reference TRBV18 and TRBJ1-3, the full variable domain reads NAGVMQNPRHLVRRRGQEARLRCSPMKGHSHVYWYRQLPEEGLKFMVYLQKENIIDESGMPKERFSAEFPKEGPSILRIQQVVRGDSAAYFCASSPAGGNTIYFGEGSWLTVV.

The chain carries TRBV2 and TRBJ2-5, with D hard to call. The CDR3 loop spans 12 amino acids. V lost 3 bases to trimming and J lost 5 bases, with 7 bases between them. Germline-derived CDR1 and CDR2 are SNHLY and FYNNEI. CDR3 sequence (DNA): TGTGCCAGCAGTGAGATTGGGGAGACCCAGTACTTC. This translates into CASSEIGETQYF.

V usage is TRBV20-1 and J usage is TRBJ1-3; 8 nucleotides line up with TRBD1. The CDR3 sequence is 12 residues long. Germline values: CDR1 DFQATT, CDR2 SNEGSKA (reference sequence). The V gene end was trimmed by 5 bases and the J gene end by 8 bases; junction bases not matched to a gene: 5. The chain's CDR3 is CSARTGSDTIYF. As DNA, the CDR3 is TGCAGTGCTCGGACAGGGTCAGACACCATATATTTT.

The chain joins TRBV18 to TRBJ1-5; 10 bases align to TRBD1. The V gene end was trimmed by 4 bases and the J gene end by 6 bases; junction bases not matched to a gene: 6. The CDR3 covers 15 residues. CDR1 and CDR2 (germline): KGHSH, LQKENI. DNA of the CDR3: TGTGCCAGCTCACTATCCCGGGACAGGGGTCAGCCCCAGCATTTT. It yields the protein CASSLSRDRGQPQHF.